The 21 T cell receptor beta chains in this list originate from one sample, sequenced in a study of response to subunit inactivated influenza vaccine. Using its own MiXCR run on the RT-PCR reads, TCRdb lists one record per CDR3 protein. The data hold a few hundred thousand distinct CDR3 sequences, with about 20% observed a single time. The sequencing used PBMCs from blood, collected less than 22 months after vaccination. All receptors come from a man in his fifties or sixties who received an inactivated influenza vaccine.

This chain connects TRBV6-6 to TRBJ2-1; D is possibly TRBD1 (5 bases). The length of the CDR3 is 12 residues. V was cut by 6 bases and J by 5 bases, with 8 bases left in between. Germline CDR1 reads MNHNY; CDR2 reads SVGAGI (reference sequence). Here the CDR3 DNA reads TGTGCCAGCAGGGCCAGGGACAATGAGCAGTTCTTC. Translated: CASRARDNEQFF.

This clonotype was observed at least ten times. The CDR3 protein is CASSRTGNSPLHF. CDR3 in DNA: TGTGCCAGTAGCCGGACGGGGAATTCACCCCTCCACTTT. V usage is TRBV19 and J usage is TRBJ1-6; D is unclear. The V gene lost 6 bases and the J gene lost 7 bases, with 10 bases spanning the gap. Germline V lookup: CDR1 LNHDA, CDR2 SQIVND (reference sequence). This CDR3 has 13 amino acids. The full variable domain, in which reference TRBV19 and TRBJ1-6 provide the parts outside the CDR3, is DGGITQSPKYLFRKEGQNVTLSCEQNLNHDAMYWYRQDPGQGLRLIYYSQIVNDFQKGDIAEGYSVSREKKESFPLTVTSAQKNPTAFYLCASSRTGNSPLHFGNGTRLTVT.

This clonotype has only a few counts. This chain links TRBV20-1 with TRBJ1-1; the D is unclear. The CDR3 has 13 amino acids. CDR1 is DFQATT and CDR2 is SNEGSKA in the germline V gene (reference sequence). V lost 1 base to trimming and J lost 5 bases, with 11 bases between them. The CDR3 spells CSARGTPGTEAFF. The CDR3 DNA sequence: TGCAGTGCTAGAGGGACCCCGGGGACTGAAGCTTTCTTT.

In its sample, this clonotype was seen many times. The chain couples TRBV7-2 to TRBJ1-1, with D perhaps TRBD1 (5 bases). There are 15 residues in the CDR3. Trimming took off 5 bases at V and 0 bases at J, with 13 bases between the two ends. The V gene's germline CDR1 is SGHTA and CDR2 FQGNSA. The CDR3 loop reads CASSTHQGLNTEAFF. The CDR3 DNA is TGTGCCAGCAGCACGCACCAGGGCCTGAACACTGAAGCTTTCTTT.

This chain uses TRBV6-5 with TRBJ1-5; the D is unclear. V lost 5 bases to trimming and J lost 6 bases, with 11 bases between them. The CDR3 totals 13 residues. In germline, CDR1 is MNHEY, CDR2 SVGAGI. The CDR3 spells CASSHDRGQPQHF. The CDR3 DNA is TGTGCCAGCAGTCACGATCGGGGTCAGCCCCAGCATTTT.

This clonotype was seen a handful of times. The chain joins TRBV5-1 to TRBJ1-2; the D is unclear. Germline CDR1 reads SGHRS; CDR2 reads YFSETQ. CDR3 length: 13 residues. V was cut by 3 bases and J by 5 bases, with 11 bases left in between. CDR3 nucleotides: TGCGCCAGCAGCTCGGCGGGGTTGTATGGCTACACCTTC. It yields the protein CASSSAGLYGYTF.

V and J are TRBV12-3 or TRBV12-4 and TRBJ1-5; no firm D call. The CDR3 covers 13 residues. The V gene lost 0 bases and the J gene lost 7 bases, with 7 bases spanning the gap. The CDR3 region has the DNA TGTGCCAGCAGTTTAGCGCTTTTCCAGCCCCAGCATTTT. Protein product: CASSLALFQPQHF.

CDR3 protein: CASSQASSPSNGYTF. Written as DNA, the CDR3 is TGTGCCAGCAGTCAGGCGTCATCCCCGTCTAATGGCTACACCTTC. The J gene is TRBJ1-2, the V gene TRBV12-3 or TRBV12-4; D is ambiguous. Trimming cost V 5 bases and J 6 bases, with 19 bases left between them. The length of the CDR3 is 15 residues.

The chain is built from TRBV5-1 and TRBJ2-1, with 7 nucleotides matching TRBD1. The V gene's germline CDR1 is SGHRS and CDR2 YFSETQ. This CDR3 comprises 13 residues. J gave up 10 bases and V 4 bases, and 8 bases lay outside the gene matches. The CDR3 region has the DNA TGCGCCAGCAGCACTCGACAGGGAGCAGAGCAGTTCTTC. This translates into CASSTRQGAEQFF.

This chain links TRBV11-1 with TRBJ2-2, with no clear D. With 1 base removed from V and 0 bases from J, the gap between germline ends came to 6 bases. CDR1 is SGHAT and CDR2 is FQDESV in the germline V gene (reference sequence). The CDR3 is made up of 15 amino acids. CDR3 sequence reads: CASSLVRANTGELFF. CDR3 nucleotides: TGTGCCAGCAGCTTAGTCAGAGCGAACACCGGGGAGCTGTTTTTT.

This chain uses TRBV9 with TRBJ2-5; D unresolved. Germline V gene data show CDR1 as SGDLS and CDR2 as YYNGEE. Trimming took off 5 bases at V and 1 base at J, with 9 bases between the two ends. This CDR3 comprises 13 residues. The CDR3 DNA reads as TGTGCCAGCAGTTTTGCCTTCCAAGAGACCCAGTACTTC. Amino acids: CASSFAFQETQYF.

The V gene is TRBV28, the J gene TRBJ2-7; D call uncertain. CDR3 length: 15 residues. Germline V CDR1 and CDR2: MDHEN, SYDVKM. V was clipped by 2 bases and J by 7 bases, with 18 bases between them. Written as DNA, the CDR3 is TGTGCCAGCAGTTTAAAGCTTAGTGATATGGTAGAGCAGTACTTC. Its protein product is CASSLKLSDMVEQYF.

The chain links TRBV27 to TRBJ1-2; 8 positions agree with TRBD1. Germline V gene data show CDR1 as MNHEY and CDR2 as SMNVEV (reference sequence). The junction had 9 bases not matched to a gene; V was cut back by 7 bases and J by 2 bases. The CDR3 totals 15 residues. In DNA form, the CDR3 reads TGTGCCAGCACCCCAGGGACAGGACGAAACTATGGCTACACCTTC. Translation: CASTPGTGRNYGYTF.

This clonotype was seen once. This sequence joins TRBV20-1 and TRBJ1-2; D call uncertain. Germline assignment: CDR1 DFQATT and CDR2 SNEGSKA (reference sequence). V shed 0 bases and J shed 2 bases, with 13 bases lying between them. This CDR3 region has 15 residues. CDR3 sequence: CSARDPAGPNYGYTF. The CDR3 DNA follows: TGCAGTGCTAGAGACCCCGCGGGTCCCAACTATGGCTACACCTTC.

This clonotype has a count of ten or more. This sequence joins TRBV5-1 and TRBJ2-7, with 7 positions matching TRBD1. J lost 2 bases, V lost 4 bases, and 3 bases had no gene match. Per germline, CDR1 SGHRS and CDR2 YFSETQ. This CDR3 is built from 13 residues. This CDR3 reads CASSTGTAYEQYF. The CDR3 DNA reads TGCGCCAGCAGCACAGGGACAGCCTACGAGCAGTACTTC.

This clonotype occurred a few times. The chain has TRBV6-5 and TRBJ2-1; D might be TRBD2 (5 bases). V lost 2 bases, J lost 2 bases, and 10 bases lay in between. The CDR3 length is 15 residues. The germline V gene encodes CDR1 MNHEY and CDR2 SVGAGI. The CDR3 sequence: CASSYLASTYNEQFF. DNA for the CDR3: TGTGCCAGCAGTTACCTGGCTAGCACCTACAATGAGCAGTTCTTC.

The chain recombines TRBV20-1 with TRBJ2-7, with TRBD2 matching 7 bases. The germline CDR1 and CDR2 sequences are DFQATT and SNEGSKA (reference sequence). J lost 0 bases, V lost 5 bases, and 7 bases had no gene match. The CDR3 covers 14 residues. CDR3 DNA: TGCAGTGCTCGAAGCGGGGCAAGCTCCTACGAGCAGTACTTC. Its translation is CSARSGASSYEQYF.

The chain carries TRBV11-2 and TRBJ2-1, with TRBD2 matching 8 bases. J lost 5 bases, V lost 2 bases, and 20 bases had no gene match. The germline gives CDR1 SGHAT, CDR2 FQNNGV. The CDR3 extends over 20 amino acids. The CDR3 loop reads CASSLLRGGTKGRLHNEQFF. In nucleotides, the CDR3 is TGTGCCAGCAGCTTACTCCGGGGGGGAACTAAAGGCCGTTTGCACAATGAGCAGTTCTTC. Variable domain in full (rest from reference TRBV11-2 and TRBJ2-1): EAGVAQSPRYKIIEKRQSVAFWCNPISGHATLYWYQQILGQGPKLLIQFQNNGVVDDSQLPKDRFSAERLKGVDSTLKIQPAKLEDSAVYLCASSLLRGGTKGRLHNEQFFGPGTRLTVL.

This chain connects TRBV20-1 to TRBJ1-6; 7 bases match TRBD1. This CDR3 has 13 residues. Looked up from germline, CDR1 is DFQATT and CDR2 is SNEGSKA (reference sequence). The junction had 8 bases not matched to a gene; V was cut back by 6 bases and J by 9 bases. The CDR3 here is CSATPGQFSPLHF. CDR3 DNA sequence: TGCAGTGCAACTCCGGGACAGTTTTCACCCCTCCACTTT.

The chain joins TRBV12-3 or TRBV12-4 to TRBJ1-4, with 7 bases fitting TRBD1. The CDR3 contains 14 residues. V trimming: 6 bases; J trimming: 10 bases; junction bases outside the gene matches: 11. The CDR3 loop is CASSPGTVDGKLFF. Written as DNA, the CDR3 is TGTGCCAGCAGCCCCGGGACAGTTGACGGAAAACTGTTTTTT.

This clonotype was seen a few times. The chain recombines TRBV10-3 with TRBJ2-3; maybe TRBD2 (6 bases). Germline CDR1 and CDR2: ENHRY and SYGVKD. The CDR3 has 13 residues. V was trimmed by 10 bases and J by 3 bases, leaving 14 bases between them. In DNA, the CDR3 is TGTGCCACCCGGGGGTTTAGTACAGATACGCAGTATTTT. It translates to CATRGFSTDTQYF.